What follows are 31 T cell receptor beta chains derived from one specimen sequenced in a study of shared clonotypes between healthy human individuals. The protocol was immunoSEQ multiplex PCR, while the TCRdb copy is restricted to in-frame clones and leaves out a portion. This table has about 2 million clones, about 94% appearing once. Naive CD8 isolation took CD45RO-negative cells positively selected for CCR7 and excluded terminally differentiated effector memory CD45RA+ cells. The material sequenced was naive CD8+ T cells sorted from blood. These receptors originate from a man aged 18 to 29 in good health.

This clone was seen just once. A much more abundant neighbour one base away suggests this may be a read error. Other DNA sequences within the sample encode an identical CDR3. The chain has TRBV30 and TRBJ2-2; D is ambiguous. Germline assignment: CDR1 GTSNPN and CDR2 SVGIG (reference sequence). Between the trimmed V and J ends, which lost 2 bases and 1 base, there was a span of 5 bases. The CDR3 totals 13 residues. As DNA, the CDR3 is TGTGCCTGGAGTAGGGAGAACACCGGGGAGCTGTTTTTT. Translated: CAWSRENTGELFF.

This rearrangement joins TRBV9 to TRBJ1-6, with a tentative D call TRBD1 (6 bases). The CDR3 sequence is 15 residues long. The germline V gene has CDR1 SGDLS and CDR2 YYNGEE. The ends were cut back, 0 bases at V and 10 bases at J, with 14 bases in the middle. The CDR3 DNA reads as TGTGCCAGCAGCGTAGTGGAAGTACAGGGCTCACCCCTCCACTTT. As protein: CASSVVEVQGSPLHF.

The rearrangement links TRBV6-6 to TRBJ1-1; D is ambiguous. The ends were cut back, 0 bases at V and 3 bases at J, with 5 bases in the middle. The CDR3 totals 13 residues. The germline V gene has CDR1 MNHNY and CDR2 SVGAGI (reference sequence). The CDR3 DNA sequence: TGTGCCAGCAGTTACTCCGGGTACACTGAAGCTTTCTTT. It translates to CASSYSGYTEAFF.

The chain joins TRBV4-1 to TRBJ2-7, with unresolved D. CDR3 length: 15 amino acids. Per germline, CDR1 MGHRA and CDR2 YSYEKL. The V end was cut by 0 bases, the J end by 1 base, with 10 bases between. This CDR3 reads CASSQEFTPSYEQYF. CDR3 coding DNA: TGCGCCAGCAGCCAAGAGTTCACACCTTCCTACGAGCAGTACTTC.

The chain is built from TRBV5-3 and TRBJ2-5; 12 bases are a match to TRBD2. TRBV5-3 carries the ORF label, with uncertain function. V gave up 4 bases and J gave up 4 bases; unmatched junction bases: 8. The CDR3 length is 16 residues. The CDR3 region is CARSLTSGRMGETQYF. The CDR3 bases are TGTGCCAGAAGCCTCACTAGCGGGAGGATGGGAGAGACCCAGTACTTC.

In the case of this clone: Other DNA sequences within the sample encode an identical CDR3. J is TRBJ2-7 and V is TRBV9; D not certain. Germline V CDR1 and CDR2: SGDLS, YYNGEE. This CDR3 is 14 amino acids long. V was clipped by 0 bases and J by 0 bases, with 7 bases between them. The CDR3 region is CASSVDGSSYEQYF. The CDR3 DNA reads TGTGCCAGCAGCGTAGACGGCAGCTCCTACGAGCAGTACTTC.

Turning to this clone: This specimen includes other DNA sequences encoding the same CDR3. This chain links TRBV19 with TRBJ1-1; D is undetermined. From germline, CDR1 is LNHDA and CDR2 SQIVND (reference sequence). Deletions cut 1 base from V and 0 bases from J, with 9 bases between. This CDR3 comprises 15 residues. CDR3 nucleotides: TGTGCCAGTAGTATAGTACCGGGGATGAACACTGAAGCTTTCTTT. Residues: CASSIVPGMNTEAFF.

In regard to this clone: The CDR3 does not close with the conserved phenylalanine or tryptophan, likely indicating a read error. Because the CDR3's place on the DNA is in doubt, the DNA is left out and the CDR3 is given as listed by TCRdb. The chain links TRBV5-1 to TRBJ2-3; TRBD1 is the table's D call and was not checked against the DNA. Germline-derived CDR1 and CDR2 are SGHRS and YFSETQ. From its first to its last residue, the CDR3 has 12 amino acids. The CDR3 region is CASSLEGGPLEV.

The chain combines TRBV19 with TRBJ2-2, with 8 nucleotides matching TRBD2. CDR1 and CDR2 from the germline V gene are LNHDA and SQIVND (reference sequence). V lost 3 bases to trimming and J lost 4 bases; unmatched junction nucleotides: 4. The CDR3 loop spans 15 amino acids. CDR3 residues: CASSIGGGLTGELFF. DNA of the CDR3: TGTGCCAGTAGTATTGGCGGGGGGCTCACCGGGGAGCTGTTTTTT.

Points on this clone: Other DNA variants within this sample encode the same CDR3. This rearrangement joins TRBV5-6 to TRBJ1-3; D is unresolved. Trimming pared 2 bases from V and 3 bases from J, leaving 3 bases between. The CDR3 is made up of 12 amino acids. The V gene's germline CDR1 is SGHDT and CDR2 YYEEEE. The CDR3 protein is CASSLGGNTIYF. In DNA, the CDR3 is TGTGCCAGCAGCTTAGGTGGAAACACCATATATTTT.

J is TRBJ2-7 and V is TRBV27; 7 bases are shared with TRBD1. The V gene's germline CDR1 is MNHEY and CDR2 SMNVEV (reference sequence). The CDR3 extends over 15 amino acids. The trim removed 8 bases at V and 7 bases at J, leaving 17 bases unmatched. The chain's CDR3 is CASPKTGPLLEEQYF. The CDR3 region has the DNA TGTGCCAGCCCCAAGACAGGGCCCCTATTGGAAGAGCAGTACTTC.

V and J are TRBV29-1 and TRBJ1-3; unclear D gene. The CDR3 is 13 amino acids. The V gene's germline CDR1 is SQVTM and CDR2 ANQGSEA. V dropped 1 base and J dropped 3 bases, with 7 bases sitting between them. In nucleotides, the CDR3 is TGCAGCGTTGAAGTTCCCAATGGAAACACCATATATTTT. Amino acids: CSVEVPNGNTIYF.

The rearrangement uses TRBV10-3 and TRBJ1-6; 9 positions match TRBD1. The CDR3 is 15 residues long. Germline V lookup: CDR1 ENHRY, CDR2 SYGVKD. Trimming took 0 bases from V and 12 from J; bases not matched to a gene: 6. The CDR3 loop is CAISESRGTGLPLHF. The CDR3 DNA is TGTGCCATCAGTGAGTCCAGGGGGACAGGGTTACCCCTCCACTTT.

The chain employs TRBV27 and TRBJ1-4, with 8 positions matching TRBD1. In germline, CDR1 is MNHEY, CDR2 SMNVEV (reference sequence). This CDR3 has 15 amino acids. V was clipped by 5 bases and J by 4 bases; unmatched bases: 6. CDR3 in amino acids: CASSPNDRGNEKLFF. The DNA of the CDR3 is TGTGCCAGCAGTCCCAACGACAGGGGTAATGAAAAACTGTTTTTT.

This chain uses TRBV7-9 with TRBJ2-7; tentatively, D is TRBD1 (8 bases). The CDR3 has 13 residues. Per the germline V gene, CDR1 is SEHNR and CDR2 is FQNEAQ (reference sequence). The V end lost 5 bases, the J end lost 5 bases, and 13 bases lay between the germline ends. CDR3 nucleotide sequence: TGTGCCAGCAGCGATACAGGGGGGGACGAGCAGTACTTC. It codes for CASSDTGGDEQYF.

V is TRBV9 and J is TRBJ1-5, with no clear D. The V and J ends lost 6 bases and 1 base respectively, with 14 bases between them. The CDR3 spans 15 residues. Germline CDR1 is SGDLS and CDR2 is YYNGEE. The CDR3 region has the DNA TGTGCCAGCAATGGTGACGGGATGAGCAATCAGCCCCAGCATTTT. Protein: CASNGDGMSNQPQHF.

The CDR3 nucleotides read TGTGCCAGCAGTTACCCTGGGACAGCTAATCAGCCCCAGCATTTT. Its translation: CASSYPGTANQPQHF. The J gene is TRBJ1-5, the V gene TRBV6-5; TRBD1 agrees at 7 bases. Per germline, CDR1 MNHEY and CDR2 SVGAGI. The junction had 5 bases not matched to a gene; V was cut back by 2 bases and J by 4 bases. This CDR3 has 15 amino acids.

The V call is TRBV6-5, the J call TRBJ2-1; TRBD1 might be the D (6 bases). The length of the CDR3 is 13 residues. Trimming removed 7 bases from V and 4 bases from J, with 11 bases in between. Germline V gene sequence: CDR1 MNHEY, CDR2 SVGAGI. The CDR3 protein is CASTADRYNEQFF. The CDR3 DNA is TGTGCCAGCACTGCTGACAGGTACAATGAGCAGTTCTTC.

The chain is built from TRBV6-5 and TRBJ2-2, with 8 bases aligning to TRBD2. The trim removed 2 bases at V and 7 bases at J, leaving 6 bases unmatched. The CDR3 totals 15 residues. Per the germline V gene, CDR1 is MNHEY and CDR2 is SVGAGI. The CDR3 DNA reads TGTGCCAGCAGTTACGAGGCGGGAGGAGACGGGGAGCTGTTTTTT. Its protein product is CASSYEAGGDGELFF.

The table lists this clone with a count of one. The J gene is TRBJ2-1, the V gene TRBV6-5, with 9 positions matching TRBD2. V lost 5 bases, J lost 4 bases, and 3 bases stayed unmatched. CDR1 and CDR2 from the germline V gene are MNHEY and SVGAGI. This CDR3 spans 14 amino acids. CDR3 coding DNA: TGTGCCAGCAGTGATAGCGGGGGATACAATGAGCAGTTCTTC. As protein: CASSDSGGYNEQFF.

V and J are TRBV27 and TRBJ1-5; 9 bases fit TRBD1. The germline V gene has CDR1 MNHEY and CDR2 SMNVEV (reference sequence). The J segment lost 5 bases and the V segment lost 5 bases, leaving 1 base of the junction unmatched. The CDR3 is 13 amino acids. CDR3 residues: CASSTGGHQPQHF. In nucleotides, the CDR3 is TGTGCCAGCAGTACAGGGGGCCATCAGCCCCAGCATTTT.

V usage is TRBV7-2 and J usage is TRBJ2-7; a weak D match, TRBD2 (6 bases). V dropped 3 bases and J dropped 3 bases, with 15 bases sitting between them. The V gene's germline CDR1 is SGHTA and CDR2 FQGNSA. The CDR3 has 15 residues. As DNA, the CDR3 is TGTGCCAGCAGCTTCCACGGGGACTCATACTACGAGCAGTACTTC. This sequence encodes CASSFHGDSYYEQYF.

The V gene is TRBV9, the J gene TRBJ2-7; 7 bases agree with TRBD1. V was pared by 0 bases and J by 2 bases, with 8 bases of the junction left unmatched. CDR3 length equals 16 residues. Germline CDR1 SGDLS, CDR2 YYNGEE. The CDR3 loop is CASSVATGAPTYEQYF. CDR3 coding DNA: TGTGCCAGCAGCGTAGCCACAGGGGCCCCTACCTACGAGCAGTACTTC.

The gene calls are TRBV19 and TRBJ2-1; tentative D call: TRBD1 (5 bases). This CDR3 has 14 residues. V was clipped by 5 bases and J by 3 bases, with 11 bases between them. In germline, CDR1 is LNHDA, CDR2 SQIVND (reference sequence). The CDR3 coding sequence is TGTGCCAGTAGTCCAGACGGACACTACAATGAGCAGTTCTTC. It encodes CASSPDGHYNEQFF.

Turning to this clone: A read error may produce the germline difference seen at one junction end. The chain uses TRBV7-7 and TRBJ1-1; D is unresolved. The CDR3 contains 13 residues. CDR1 is SSHAT, CDR2 FNYEAQ, per germline (reference sequence). In DNA form, the CDR3 reads TGTGCTAGCAGCCAAGGCGAAAACACTGAAGCTTTCTTT. Translation gives CASSQGENTEAFF.

Note on this clone: This specimen includes other DNA sequences encoding the same CDR3. The rearrangement uses TRBV7-9 and TRBJ2-7; D is undetermined. The CDR3 is 13 amino acids. Germline V gives CDR1 SEHNR, CDR2 FQNEAQ (reference sequence). V was clipped by 0 bases and J by 3 bases, with 6 bases between them. The CDR3, as DNA: TGTGCCAGCAGCTTAGCGAACAGCTACGAGCAGTACTTC. Translating gives CASSLANSYEQYF.

The rearrangement joins TRBV5-1 to TRBJ2-5; no definite D call. Germline assignment: CDR1 SGHRS and CDR2 YFSETQ. The CDR3 is 14 amino acids. Deletions cut 0 bases from V and 5 bases from J, with 11 bases between. CDR3 DNA: TGCGCCAGCAGCTTGGAGGCGGCCCCTGAGACCCAGTACTTC. This encodes CASSLEAAPETQYF.

This clone was observed a single time. In the same sample, other DNA sequences code for this CDR3. The chain has TRBV5-1 and TRBJ2-7; no clear D gene. Looked up from germline, CDR1 is SGHRS and CDR2 is YFSETQ. This CDR3 contains 13 residues. V gave up 1 base and J gave up 3 bases, with 8 bases separating them. The CDR3 is CASSLTPHYEQYF. The CDR3 DNA sequence: TGCGCCAGCAGCTTGACTCCACACTACGAGCAGTACTTC.

This sequence joins TRBV7-9 and TRBJ2-7; D possibly corresponds to TRBD2 (6 bases). From germline, CDR1 is SEHNR and CDR2 FQNEAQ (reference sequence). The CDR3 totals 15 residues. Trimming left V 3 bases short and J 6 bases short, with 18 bases between. The CDR3 protein is CASSFAGPRPAEQYF. Written as DNA, the CDR3 is TGTGCCAGCAGCTTTGCGGGGCCCCGACCCGCCGAGCAGTACTTC.

This sequence joins TRBV19 and TRBJ2-1; D gene unclear. The germline V gene encodes CDR1 LNHDA and CDR2 SQIVND (reference sequence). The V gene lost 7 bases and the J gene lost 9 bases, with 16 bases spanning the gap. The CDR3 contains 13 residues. CDR3 sequence: CASMDPVDGEQFF. In nucleotides, the CDR3 is TGTGCCAGTATGGACCCGGTCGACGGTGAGCAGTTCTTC.

The count of this clone is one. The chain links TRBV27 to TRBJ2-3; perhaps TRBD2 as D (6 bases). V was cut by 5 bases and J by 4 bases, with 19 bases left in between. CDR1 and CDR2 (germline): MNHEY, SMNVEV (reference sequence). The CDR3 is 16 residues long. The CDR3 here is CASSPLGLANADTQYF. The CDR3, as DNA: TGTGCCAGCAGTCCCCTGGGGCTAGCGAATGCAGATACGCAGTATTTT.